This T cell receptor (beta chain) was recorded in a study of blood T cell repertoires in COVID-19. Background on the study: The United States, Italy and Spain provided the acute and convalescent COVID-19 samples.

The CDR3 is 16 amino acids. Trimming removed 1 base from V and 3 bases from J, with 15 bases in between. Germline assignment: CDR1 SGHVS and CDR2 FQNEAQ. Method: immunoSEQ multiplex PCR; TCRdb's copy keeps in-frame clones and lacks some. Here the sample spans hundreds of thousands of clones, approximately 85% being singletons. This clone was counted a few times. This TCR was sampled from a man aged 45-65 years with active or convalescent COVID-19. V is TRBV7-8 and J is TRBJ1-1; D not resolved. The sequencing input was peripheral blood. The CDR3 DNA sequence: TGTGCCAGCAGCTTAGATAGCGTACGGAGGGACACTGAAGCTTTCTTT. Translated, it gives CASSLDSVRRDTEAFF.